This record concerns one T cell receptor (beta chain) sequence. The antigen remains unidentified. The CDR3 runs to 14 residues. CDR1 and CDR2 (germline): MDHEN, SYDVKM. Per CD8+ T cell subset, triplicate sorts of approximately 290,000 cells each were done. CD45RO-CCR7+CD27+CD95- expression identified naive CD8+ T cells. The sample belongs to a study of CXCR3-negative and CXCR3-positive naive CD8 T cells. Libraries were UMI-labeled 5' RACE TRB cDNA. For each CDR3 protein, TCRdb gives one entry from its re-call of the 5' RACE reads, without DNA. This sample's clone table lists approximately 65,000 distinct CDR3 sequences. Whole-study results and caveats: CXCR3-negative naive cells had less hydrophobic TRB CDR3s than did CXCR3-positive naive cells. Cryopreserved PBMCs had partly decreased CXCR3 expression; fresh PBMCs were used in most assays. Diversity proved comparably high across both naive subsets and much lower in memory CD8+ cells.

Sequencing input: naive CXCR3+ CD8+ T cells from blood. The subset: CD45RO-CCR7+CD27+CD95- naive CD8+ T cells expressing CXCR3 (TNR3+). The TCR comes from a human donor in good health. Some clones in this sample may be carry-over from other donors' samples. The rearrangement uses TRBV28 and TRBJ2-7; TCRdb returns TRBD1, unconfirmable since there is no DNA. The CDR3 spells CASSFQTGIYEQYF.